This entry lists 6 T cell receptor beta chains sequenced from one sample in a study of T cell responses to AZD1222 COVID-19 vaccine. Libraries were prepared by immunoSEQ multiplex PCR; TCRdb keeps only in-frame clonotypes and omits some of them. Of 90,000 to 130,000 clones listed, roughly 84% are singletons. The source material was peripheral blood, sampled on day 0 of AZD1222 vaccination. All receptors come from an adult in good health.

This chain uses TRBV18 with TRBJ2-5; 9 nucleotides match TRBD1. The germline gives CDR1 KGHSH, CDR2 LQKENI. The CDR3 totals 15 residues. J gave up 5 bases and V 3 bases, and 7 bases lay outside the gene matches. The chain's CDR3 is CASSPRDRDLETQYF. CDR3 nucleotides: TGTGCCAGCTCACCTCGGGACAGGGATTTGGAGACCCAGTACTTC. The full variable domain, with the rest looked up from reference TRBV18 and TRBJ2-5, is NAGVMQNPRHLVRRRGQEARLRCSPMKGHSHVYWYRQLPEEGLKFMVYLQKENIIDESGMPKERFSAEFPKEGPSILRIQQVVRGDSAAYFCASSPRDRDLETQYFGPGTRLLVL.

J is TRBJ1-5 and V is TRBV2, with D uncertain. With 3 bases removed from V and 5 bases from J, the gap between germline ends came to 5 bases. The germline CDR1 and CDR2 sequences are SNHLY and FYNNEI. The length of the CDR3 is 12 residues. The CDR3 DNA reads as TGTGCCAGCAGTGACCTTTATCAGCCCCAGCATTTT. Amino acids: CASSDLYQPQHF.

The chain joins TRBV2 to TRBJ2-5, with D unresolved. Trimming took off 7 bases at V and 2 bases at J, with 11 bases between the two ends. Germline V gene data show CDR1 as SNHLY and CDR2 as FYNNEI. This CDR3 comprises 13 residues. DNA for the CDR3: TGTGCCAGCAAGGCTAACACGCAAGAGACCCAGTACTTC. The encoded protein is CASKANTQETQYF.

Concerning this clone itself: Other nucleotide sequences in the sample specify the same CDR3. The chain uses TRBV5-1 and TRBJ2-7, with D perhaps TRBD1 or TRBD2 (6 bases each). The CDR3 totals 12 residues. Germline V lookup: CDR1 SGHRS, CDR2 YFSETQ. V was cut by 5 bases and J by 2 bases, with 8 bases left in between. Here the CDR3 DNA reads TGCGCCAGCAGGGAGGGGGCCTACGAGCAGTACTTC. Translation: CASREGAYEQYF.

The chain recombines TRBV18 with TRBJ2-3, with TRBD2 as a possible D gene (6 bases). Germline V lookup: CDR1 KGHSH, CDR2 LQKENI. The CDR3 covers 15 residues. V was trimmed by 3 bases and J by 0 bases, leaving 10 bases between them. This CDR3 reads CASSPEGASTDTQYF. The CDR3 bases are TGTGCCAGCTCACCGGAGGGAGCGAGCACAGATACGCAGTATTTT.

This chain uses TRBV7-9 with TRBJ2-1; 7 bases agree with TRBD2. The germline V gene has CDR1 SEHNR and CDR2 FQNEAQ (reference sequence). This CDR3 has 14 residues. J was trimmed by 5 bases and V by 6 bases; bases with no gene match: 7. The chain's CDR3 is CASRTPSGDNEQFF. CDR3 coding DNA: TGTGCCAGCAGGACGCCTAGCGGAGACAATGAGCAGTTCTTC. Based on the CDR3 plus reference TRBV7-9 and TRBJ2-1, the full variable domain is DTGVSQNPRHKITKRGQNVTFRCDPISEHNRLYWYRQTLGQGPEFLTYFQNEAQLEKSRLLSDRFSAERPKGSFSTLEIQRTEQGDSAMYLCASRTPSGDNEQFFGPGTRLTVL.